Reported below is one T cell receptor beta chain. Its specificity is not known. It was healthy bone marrow donors who served as donors. The PCR ran on 60 Vbeta and 13 Jbeta primers. Some clones are missing from TCRdb's copy, which holds only in-frame ones; the method was immunoSEQ multiplex PCR. The table lists about 90,000 clones, 60% to 85% of them singletons. The sample belongs to a study of cytomegalovirus exposure and HLA in healthy donors. Findings of the study overall: The study assumed roughly uniform donor sequencing depth for presence/absence analyses. Sequencing had likely introduced a cluster of highly shared sequence variants as an artifact.

The source is a boy younger than 18 in good health and CMV-seronegative. The source material was PBMCs.

This CDR3 is CASSLMGDEAFF. In DNA form, the CDR3 reads TGTGCCAGCAGCTTAATGGGAGATGAAGCTTTCTTT. V is TRBV11-3 and J is TRBJ1-1; D gene uncertain. CDR1 and CDR2 from the germline V gene are SGHNT and YENEEA. The CDR3 sequence is 12 residues long. V lost 2 bases to trimming and J lost 7 bases, with 8 bases between them.